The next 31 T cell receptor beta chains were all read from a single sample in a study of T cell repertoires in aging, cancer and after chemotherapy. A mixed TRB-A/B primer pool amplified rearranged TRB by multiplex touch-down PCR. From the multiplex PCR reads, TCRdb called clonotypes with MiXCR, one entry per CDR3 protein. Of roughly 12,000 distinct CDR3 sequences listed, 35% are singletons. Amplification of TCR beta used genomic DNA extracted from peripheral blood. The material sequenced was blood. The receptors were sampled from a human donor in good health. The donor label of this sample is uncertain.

The CDR3 DNA follows: TGTGCCAGCAGCCTAGAGGCAGGGGTTTCACCCCTCCACTTT. Translated, it gives CASSLEAGVSPLHF. The chain couples TRBV27 to TRBJ1-6; D is perhaps TRBD1 (6 bases). CDR3 length: 14 residues. CDR1 is MNHEY and CDR2 is SMNVEV in the germline V gene (reference sequence). The V gene lost 6 bases and the J gene lost 9 bases, with 15 bases spanning the gap.

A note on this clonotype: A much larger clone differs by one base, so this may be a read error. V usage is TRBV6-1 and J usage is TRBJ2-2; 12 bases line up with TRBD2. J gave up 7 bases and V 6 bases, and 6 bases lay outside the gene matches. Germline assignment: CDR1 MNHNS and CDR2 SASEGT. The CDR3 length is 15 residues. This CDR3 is CASRARLAGDGELFF. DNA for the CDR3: TGTGCCAGCAGAGCGAGACTAGCGGGAGACGGGGAGCTGTTTTTT.

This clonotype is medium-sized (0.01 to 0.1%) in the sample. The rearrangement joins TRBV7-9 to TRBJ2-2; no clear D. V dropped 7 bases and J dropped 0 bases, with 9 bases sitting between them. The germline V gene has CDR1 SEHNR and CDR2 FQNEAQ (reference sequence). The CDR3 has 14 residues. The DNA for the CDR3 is TGTGCCAGCACCACCAATCCGAACACCGGGGAGCTGTTTTTT. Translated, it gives CASTTNPNTGELFF.

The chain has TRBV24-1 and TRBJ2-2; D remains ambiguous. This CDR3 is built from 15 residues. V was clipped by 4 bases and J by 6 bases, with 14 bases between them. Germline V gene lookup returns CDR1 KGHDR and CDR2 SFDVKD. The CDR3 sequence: CATSDPTGAPGELFF. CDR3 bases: TGTGCCACCAGTGACCCAACCGGAGCTCCCGGGGAGCTGTTTTTT.

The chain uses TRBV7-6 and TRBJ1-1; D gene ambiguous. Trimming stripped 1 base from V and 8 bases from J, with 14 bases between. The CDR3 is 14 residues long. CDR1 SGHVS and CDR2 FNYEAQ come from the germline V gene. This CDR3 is CASSLVPGIREAFF. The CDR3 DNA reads TGTGCCAGCAGCTTAGTCCCAGGAATTAGGGAAGCTTTCTTT.

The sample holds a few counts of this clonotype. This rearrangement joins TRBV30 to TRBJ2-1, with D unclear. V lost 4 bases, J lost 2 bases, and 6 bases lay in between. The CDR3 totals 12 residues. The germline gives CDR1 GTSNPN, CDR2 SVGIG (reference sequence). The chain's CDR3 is CAWTPAYNEQFF. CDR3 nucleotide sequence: TGTGCCTGGACTCCGGCCTACAATGAGCAGTTCTTC.

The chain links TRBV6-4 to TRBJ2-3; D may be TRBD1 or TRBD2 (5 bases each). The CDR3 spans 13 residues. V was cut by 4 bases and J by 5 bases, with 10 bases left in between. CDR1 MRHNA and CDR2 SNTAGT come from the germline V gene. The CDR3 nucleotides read TGTGCCAGCAGTGCCAGGGACGAAGATACGCAGTATTTT. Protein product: CASSARDEDTQYF.

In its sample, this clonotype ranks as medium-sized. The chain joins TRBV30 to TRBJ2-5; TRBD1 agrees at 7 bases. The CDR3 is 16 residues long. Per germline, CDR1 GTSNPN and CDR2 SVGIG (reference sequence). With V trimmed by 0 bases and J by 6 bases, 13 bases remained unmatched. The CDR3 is CAWSVPLAGGRKTQYF. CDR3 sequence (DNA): TGTGCCTGGAGTGTCCCCTTGGCAGGGGGAAGGAAGACCCAGTACTTC.

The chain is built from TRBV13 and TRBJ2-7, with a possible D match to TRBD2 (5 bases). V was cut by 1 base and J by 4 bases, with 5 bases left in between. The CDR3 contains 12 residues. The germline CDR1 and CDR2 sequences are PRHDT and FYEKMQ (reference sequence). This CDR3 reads CASSLERYEQYF. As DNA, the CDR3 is TGTGCCAGCAGCTTAGAGCGGTACGAGCAGTACTTC. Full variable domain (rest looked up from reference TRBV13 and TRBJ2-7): AAGVIQSPRHLIKEKRETATLKCYPIPRHDTVYWYQQGPGQDPQFLISFYEKMQSDKGSIPDRFSAQQFSDYHSELNMSSLELGDSALYFCASSLERYEQYFGPGTRLTVT.

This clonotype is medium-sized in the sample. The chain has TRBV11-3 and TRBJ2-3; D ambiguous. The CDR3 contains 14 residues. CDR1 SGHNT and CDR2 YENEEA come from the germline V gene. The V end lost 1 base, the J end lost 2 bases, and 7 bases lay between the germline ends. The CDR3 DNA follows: TGTGCCAGCAGCTTAGCCGCCGCCACAGATACGCAGTATTTT. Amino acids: CASSLAAATDTQYF.

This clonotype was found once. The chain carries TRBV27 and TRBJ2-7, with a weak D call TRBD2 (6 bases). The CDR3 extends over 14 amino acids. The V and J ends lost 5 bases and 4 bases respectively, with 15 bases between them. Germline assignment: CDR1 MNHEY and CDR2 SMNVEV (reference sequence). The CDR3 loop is CASSRGLRTYEQYF. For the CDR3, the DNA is TGTGCCAGCAGTAGGGGACTTCGAACGTACGAGCAGTACTTC.

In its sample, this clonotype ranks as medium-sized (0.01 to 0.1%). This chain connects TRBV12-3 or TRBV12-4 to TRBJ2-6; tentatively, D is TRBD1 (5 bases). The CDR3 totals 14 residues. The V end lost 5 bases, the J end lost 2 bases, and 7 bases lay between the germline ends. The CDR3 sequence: CASSIRAGANVLTF. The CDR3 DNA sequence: TGTGCCAGCAGTATCAGGGCTGGGGCCAACGTCCTGACTTTC.

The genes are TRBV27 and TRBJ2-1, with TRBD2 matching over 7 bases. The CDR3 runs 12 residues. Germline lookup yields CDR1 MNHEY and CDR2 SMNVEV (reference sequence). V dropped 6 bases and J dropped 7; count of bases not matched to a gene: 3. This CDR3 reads CASSLGGNEQFF. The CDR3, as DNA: TGTGCCAGCAGCCTGGGGGGGAATGAGCAGTTCTTC.

Here the CDR3 reads CAWRPSLSGNTIYF. The CDR3 DNA reads as TGTGCCTGGAGACCTAGTCTCTCTGGAAACACCATATATTTT. This chain uses TRBV30 with TRBJ1-3; no firm D call. CDR1 GTSNPN and CDR2 SVGIG come from the germline V gene (reference sequence). Trimming cost V 3 bases and J 0 bases, with 9 bases left between them. This CDR3 has 14 residues.

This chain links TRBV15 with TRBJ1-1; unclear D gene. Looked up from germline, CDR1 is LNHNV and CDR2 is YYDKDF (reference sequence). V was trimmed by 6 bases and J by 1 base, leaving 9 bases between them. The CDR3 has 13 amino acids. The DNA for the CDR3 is TGTGCCACCAGACCAACAGCGAACACTGAAGCTTTCTTT. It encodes CATRPTANTEAFF.

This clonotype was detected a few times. The CDR3 sequence is CASSLAGQGLDEQYF. The CDR3 nucleotides are TGTGCCAGCAGCTTGGCAGGACAGGGTTTGGACGAGCAGTACTTC. The rearrangement uses TRBV5-4 and TRBJ2-7; 8 bases map to TRBD1. Trimming removed 0 bases from V and 5 bases from J; junction bases left unmatched: 7. The CDR3 length is 15 residues. Germline-derived CDR1 and CDR2 are SGHNT and YYREEE (reference sequence).

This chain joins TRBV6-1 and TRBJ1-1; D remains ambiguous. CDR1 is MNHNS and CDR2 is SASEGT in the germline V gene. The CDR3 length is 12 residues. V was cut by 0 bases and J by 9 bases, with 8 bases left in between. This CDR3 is CASSEAREKAFF. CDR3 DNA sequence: TGTGCCAGCAGTGAAGCGCGCGAGAAAGCTTTCTTT.

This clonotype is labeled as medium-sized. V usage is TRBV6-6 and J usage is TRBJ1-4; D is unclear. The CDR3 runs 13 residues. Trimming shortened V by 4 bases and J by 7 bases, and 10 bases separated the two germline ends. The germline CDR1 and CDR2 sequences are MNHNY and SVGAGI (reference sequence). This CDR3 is CASSWTGVEKLFF. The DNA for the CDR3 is TGTGCCAGCAGTTGGACGGGCGTTGAAAAACTGTTTTTT.

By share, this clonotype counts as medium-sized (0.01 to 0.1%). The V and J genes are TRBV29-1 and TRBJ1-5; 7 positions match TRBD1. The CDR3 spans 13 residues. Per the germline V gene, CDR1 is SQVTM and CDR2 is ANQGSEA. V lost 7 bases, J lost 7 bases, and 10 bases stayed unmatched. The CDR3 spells CSAAQGIGQPQHF. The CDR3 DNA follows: TGCAGCGCTGCACAGGGGATAGGACAGCCCCAGCATTTT.

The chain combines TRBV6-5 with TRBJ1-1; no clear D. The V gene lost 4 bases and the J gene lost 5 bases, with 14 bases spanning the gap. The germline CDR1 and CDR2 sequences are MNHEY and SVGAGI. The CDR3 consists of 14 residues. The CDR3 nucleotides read TGTGCCAGCAGTTTCGGGTCCCCGAGGACTGAAGCTTTCTTT. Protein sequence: CASSFGSPRTEAFF.

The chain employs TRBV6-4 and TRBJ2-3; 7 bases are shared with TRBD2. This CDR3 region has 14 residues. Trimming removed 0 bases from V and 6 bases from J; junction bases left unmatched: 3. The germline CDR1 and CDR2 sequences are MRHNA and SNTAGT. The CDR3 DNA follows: TGTGCCAGCAGTGACTCTGGCGGGAGTGATACGCAGTATTTT. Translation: CASSDSGGSDTQYF.

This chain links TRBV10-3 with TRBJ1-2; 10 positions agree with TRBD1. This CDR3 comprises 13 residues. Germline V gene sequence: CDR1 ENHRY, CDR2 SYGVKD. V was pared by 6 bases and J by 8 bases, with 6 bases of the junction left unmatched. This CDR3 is CAISGDRGGGYTF. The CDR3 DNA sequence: TGTGCCATCAGCGGGGACAGGGGAGGCGGCTACACCTTC.

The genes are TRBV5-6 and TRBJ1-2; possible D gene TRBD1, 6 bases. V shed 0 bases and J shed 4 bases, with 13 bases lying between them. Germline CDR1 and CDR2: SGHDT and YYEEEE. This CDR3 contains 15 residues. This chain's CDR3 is CASSLVLGDIYGYTF. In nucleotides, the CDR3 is TGTGCCAGCAGCTTGGTGCTGGGGGACATCTATGGCTACACCTTC.

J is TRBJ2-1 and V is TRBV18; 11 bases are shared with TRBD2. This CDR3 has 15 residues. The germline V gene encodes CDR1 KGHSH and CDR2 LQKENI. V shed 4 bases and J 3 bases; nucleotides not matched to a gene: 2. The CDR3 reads CASSLGTSGYNEQFF. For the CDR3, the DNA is TGTGCCAGCTCACTAGGGACTAGCGGCTACAATGAGCAGTTCTTC.

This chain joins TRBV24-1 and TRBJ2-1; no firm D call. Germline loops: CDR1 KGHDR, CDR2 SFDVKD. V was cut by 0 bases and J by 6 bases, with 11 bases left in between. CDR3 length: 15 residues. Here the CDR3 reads CATSDLARSRNEQFF. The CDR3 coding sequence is TGTGCCACCAGTGATTTGGCTAGATCGCGCAATGAGCAGTTCTTC.

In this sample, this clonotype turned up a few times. CDR3: CASSITGVGTEAFF. CDR3 coding DNA: TGTGCCAGCAGCATTACAGGGGTGGGTACTGAAGCTTTCTTT. The chain joins TRBV5-4 to TRBJ1-1; 7 nucleotides line up with TRBD1. CDR3 size: 14 residues. Germline CDR1 reads SGHNT; CDR2 reads YYREEE (reference sequence). V was clipped by 4 bases and J by 5 bases; unmatched bases: 8.

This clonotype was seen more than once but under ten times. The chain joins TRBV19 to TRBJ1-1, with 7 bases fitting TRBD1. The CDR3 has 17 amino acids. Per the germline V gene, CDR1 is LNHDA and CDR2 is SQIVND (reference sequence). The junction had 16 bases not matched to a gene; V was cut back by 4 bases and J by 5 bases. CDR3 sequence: CASSKLPPGQVWTEAFF. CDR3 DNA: TGTGCCAGTAGTAAACTCCCCCCCGGACAGGTATGGACTGAAGCTTTCTTT.

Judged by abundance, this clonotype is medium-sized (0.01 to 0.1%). The CDR3 sequence: CSVGGLVVGELFF. CDR3 DNA sequence: TGCAGCGTTGGGGGACTAGTGGTCGGGGAGCTGTTTTTT. The chain joins TRBV29-1 to TRBJ2-2, with TRBD2 identical over 8 bases. Trimming took 4 bases from V and 7 from J; bases not matched to a gene: 5. Germline V gene data show CDR1 as SQVTM and CDR2 as ANQGSEA. CDR3 length: 13 residues.

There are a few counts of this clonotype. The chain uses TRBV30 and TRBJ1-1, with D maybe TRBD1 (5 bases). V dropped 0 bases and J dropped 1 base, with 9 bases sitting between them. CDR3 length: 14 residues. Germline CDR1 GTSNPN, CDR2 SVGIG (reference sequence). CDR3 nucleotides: TGTGCCTGGAGTGTTGGACAATGGAACACTGAAGCTTTCTTT. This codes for CAWSVGQWNTEAFF.

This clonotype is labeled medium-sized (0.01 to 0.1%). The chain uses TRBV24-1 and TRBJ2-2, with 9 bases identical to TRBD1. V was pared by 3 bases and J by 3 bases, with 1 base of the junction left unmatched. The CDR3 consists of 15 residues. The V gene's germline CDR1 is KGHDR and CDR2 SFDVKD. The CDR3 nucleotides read TGTGCCACCAGTGATGGGGACAGGGACACCGGGGAGCTGTTTTTT. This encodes CATSDGDRDTGELFF.

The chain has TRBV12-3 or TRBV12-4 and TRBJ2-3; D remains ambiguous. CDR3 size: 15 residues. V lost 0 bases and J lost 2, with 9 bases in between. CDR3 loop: CASSLATGNTDTQYF. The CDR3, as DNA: TGTGCCAGCAGTTTAGCGACGGGCAACACAGATACGCAGTATTTT.